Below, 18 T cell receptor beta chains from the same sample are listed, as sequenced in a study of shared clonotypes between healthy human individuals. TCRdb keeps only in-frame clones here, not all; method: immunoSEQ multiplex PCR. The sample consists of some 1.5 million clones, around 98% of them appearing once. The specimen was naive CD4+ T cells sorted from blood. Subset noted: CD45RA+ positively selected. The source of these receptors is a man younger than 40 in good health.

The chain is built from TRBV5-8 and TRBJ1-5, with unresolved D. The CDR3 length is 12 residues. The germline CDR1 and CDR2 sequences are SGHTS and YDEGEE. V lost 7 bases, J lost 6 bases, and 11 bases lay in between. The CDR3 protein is CASEGFGQPQHF. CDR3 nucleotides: TGTGCCAGCGAAGGATTCGGTCAGCCCCAGCATTTT.

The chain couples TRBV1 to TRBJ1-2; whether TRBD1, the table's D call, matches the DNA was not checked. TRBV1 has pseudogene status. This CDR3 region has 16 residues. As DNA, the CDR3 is TGCACCAGCAGCACAAAATACGGGGACAGCATCTATGGCTACACCTTC. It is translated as CTSSTKYGDSIYGYTF.

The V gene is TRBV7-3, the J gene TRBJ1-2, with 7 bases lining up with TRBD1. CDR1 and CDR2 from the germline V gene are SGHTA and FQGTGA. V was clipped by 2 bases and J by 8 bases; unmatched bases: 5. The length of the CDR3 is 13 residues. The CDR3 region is CASSLGPGGGYTF. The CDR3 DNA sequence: TGTGCCAGCAGCTTAGGGCCAGGGGGAGGCTACACCTTC.

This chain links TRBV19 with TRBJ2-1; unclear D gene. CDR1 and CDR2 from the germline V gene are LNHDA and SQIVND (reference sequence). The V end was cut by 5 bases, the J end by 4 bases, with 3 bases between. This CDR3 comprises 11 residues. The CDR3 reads CASSVYNEQFF. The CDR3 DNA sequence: TGTGCCAGTAGTGTATACAATGAGCAGTTCTTC.

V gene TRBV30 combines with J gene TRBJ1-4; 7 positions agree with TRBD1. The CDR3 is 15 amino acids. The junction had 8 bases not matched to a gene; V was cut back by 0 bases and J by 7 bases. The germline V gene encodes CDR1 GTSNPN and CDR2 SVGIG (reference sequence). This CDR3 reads CAWSVLQGPLEKLFF. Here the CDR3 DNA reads TGTGCCTGGAGTGTCTTACAGGGGCCTCTTGAAAAACTGTTTTTT.

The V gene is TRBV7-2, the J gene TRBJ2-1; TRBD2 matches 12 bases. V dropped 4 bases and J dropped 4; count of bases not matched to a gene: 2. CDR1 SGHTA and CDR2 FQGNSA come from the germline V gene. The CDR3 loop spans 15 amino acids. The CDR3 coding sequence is TGTGCCAGCAGCTCGACTAGCGGGGGATACAATGAGCAGTTCTTC. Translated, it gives CASSSTSGGYNEQFF.

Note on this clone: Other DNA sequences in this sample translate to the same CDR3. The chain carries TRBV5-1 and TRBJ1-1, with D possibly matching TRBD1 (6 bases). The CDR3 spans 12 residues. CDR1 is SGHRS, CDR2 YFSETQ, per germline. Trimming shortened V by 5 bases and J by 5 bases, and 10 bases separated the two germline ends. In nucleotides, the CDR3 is TGCGCCAGCAGTAGAGGGGGTACTGAAGCTTTCTTT. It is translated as CASSRGGTEAFF. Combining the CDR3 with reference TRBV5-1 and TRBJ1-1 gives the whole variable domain KAGVTQTPRYLIKTRGQQVTLSCSPISGHRSVSWYQQTPGQGLQFLFEYFSETQRNKGNFPGRFSGRQFSNSRSEMNVSTLELGDSALYLCASSRGGTEAFFGQGTRLTVV.

The CDR3 loop is CASSESLSSGSSDNEQFF. DNA for the CDR3: TGCGCCAGCAGTGAGTCCTTGTCTAGCGGGAGTTCTGACAATGAGCAGTTCTTC. The chain combines TRBV10-1 with TRBJ2-1; 10 bases agree with TRBD2. The CDR3 loop spans 18 amino acids. Germline lookup yields CDR1 WNHNN and CDR2 SYGVQD (reference sequence). J was trimmed by 5 bases and V by 0 bases; bases with no gene match: 10.

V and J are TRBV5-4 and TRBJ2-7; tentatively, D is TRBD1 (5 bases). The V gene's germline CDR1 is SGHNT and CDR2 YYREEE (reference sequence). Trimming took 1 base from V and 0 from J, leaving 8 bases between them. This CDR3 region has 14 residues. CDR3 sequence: CASSLSRGSYEQYF. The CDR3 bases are TGTGCCAGCAGCTTGAGTAGGGGCTCCTACGAGCAGTACTTC.

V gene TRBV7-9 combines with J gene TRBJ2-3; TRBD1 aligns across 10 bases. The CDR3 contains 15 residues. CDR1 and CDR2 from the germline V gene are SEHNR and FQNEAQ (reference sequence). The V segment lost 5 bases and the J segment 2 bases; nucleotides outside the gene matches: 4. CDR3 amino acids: CASSLGTGDTDTQYF. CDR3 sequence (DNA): TGTGCCAGCAGCCTGGGGACAGGGGACACAGATACGCAGTATTTT. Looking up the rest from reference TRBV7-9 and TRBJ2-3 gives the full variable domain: DTGVSQNPRHKITKRGQNVTFRCDPISEHNRLYWYRQTLGQGPEFLTYFQNEAQLEKSRLLSDRFSAERPKGSFSTLEIQRTEQGDSAMYLCASSLGTGDTDTQYFGPGTRLTVL.

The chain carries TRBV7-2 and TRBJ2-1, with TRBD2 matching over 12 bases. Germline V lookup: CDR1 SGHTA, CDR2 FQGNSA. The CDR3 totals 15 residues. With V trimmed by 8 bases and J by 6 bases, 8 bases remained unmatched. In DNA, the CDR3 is TGTGCCAGCTCCCCTGCTAGCGGGAGGGCCAATGAGCAGTTCTTC. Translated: CASSPASGRANEQFF.

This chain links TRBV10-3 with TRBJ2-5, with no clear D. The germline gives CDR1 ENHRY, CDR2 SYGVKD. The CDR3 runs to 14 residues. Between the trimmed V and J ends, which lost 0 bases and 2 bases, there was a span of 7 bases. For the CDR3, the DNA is TGTGCCATCAGTGAGTCAACTCCTCAAGAGACCCAGTACTTC. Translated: CAISESTPQETQYF.

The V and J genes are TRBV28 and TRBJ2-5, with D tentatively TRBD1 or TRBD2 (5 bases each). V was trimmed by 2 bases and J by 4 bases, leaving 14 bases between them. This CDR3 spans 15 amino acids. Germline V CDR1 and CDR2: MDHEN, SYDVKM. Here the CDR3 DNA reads TGTGCCAGCAGTTTAGATGGGGGAGTTGGAGAGACCCAGTACTTC. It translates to CASSLDGGVGETQYF.

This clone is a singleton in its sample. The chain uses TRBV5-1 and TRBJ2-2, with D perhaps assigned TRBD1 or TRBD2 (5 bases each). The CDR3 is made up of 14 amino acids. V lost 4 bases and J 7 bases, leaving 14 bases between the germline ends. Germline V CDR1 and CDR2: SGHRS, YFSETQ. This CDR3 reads CASSTGLVGGELFF. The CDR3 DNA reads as TGCGCCAGCAGCACAGGACTTGTGGGCGGGGAGCTGTTTTTT.

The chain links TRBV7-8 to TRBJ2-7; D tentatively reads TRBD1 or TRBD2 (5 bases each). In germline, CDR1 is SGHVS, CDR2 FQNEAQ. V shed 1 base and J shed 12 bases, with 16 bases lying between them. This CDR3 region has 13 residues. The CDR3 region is CASSLVGESVPYF. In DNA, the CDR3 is TGTGCCAGCAGCTTAGTAGGGGAGTCCGTACCGTACTTC.

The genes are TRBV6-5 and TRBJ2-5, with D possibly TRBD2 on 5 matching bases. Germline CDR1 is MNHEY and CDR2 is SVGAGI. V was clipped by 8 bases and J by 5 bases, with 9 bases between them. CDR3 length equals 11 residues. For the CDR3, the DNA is TGTGCCAGCGGACTCAGGGAGACCCAGTACTTC. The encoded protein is CASGLRETQYF.

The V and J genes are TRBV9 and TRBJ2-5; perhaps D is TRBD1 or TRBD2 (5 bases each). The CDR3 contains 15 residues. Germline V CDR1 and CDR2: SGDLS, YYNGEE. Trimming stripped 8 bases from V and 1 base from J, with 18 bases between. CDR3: CASSRGRLIQETQYF. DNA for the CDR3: TGTGCCAGTTCACGGGGCCGGCTCATCCAAGAGACCCAGTACTTC.

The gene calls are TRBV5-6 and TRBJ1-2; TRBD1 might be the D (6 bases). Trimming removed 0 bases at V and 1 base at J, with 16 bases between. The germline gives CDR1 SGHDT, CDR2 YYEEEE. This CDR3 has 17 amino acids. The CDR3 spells CASSLVEQGWNNYGYTF. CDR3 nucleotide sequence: TGTGCCAGCAGCTTGGTGGAACAGGGATGGAATAACTATGGCTACACCTTC.